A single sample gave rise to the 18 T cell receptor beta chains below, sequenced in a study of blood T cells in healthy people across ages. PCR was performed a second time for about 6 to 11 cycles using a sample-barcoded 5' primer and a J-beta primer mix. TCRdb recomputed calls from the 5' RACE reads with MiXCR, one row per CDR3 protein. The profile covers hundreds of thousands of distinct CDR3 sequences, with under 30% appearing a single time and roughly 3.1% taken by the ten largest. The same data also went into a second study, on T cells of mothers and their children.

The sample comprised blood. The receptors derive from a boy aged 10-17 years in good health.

The DNA of the CDR3 is TGTGCCAGCAGTTACGGCACAGCCATCAACGAGCAGTACTTC. It codes for CASSYGTAINEQYF. The gene calls are TRBV3-1 and TRBJ2-7, with D uncertain. Germline CDR1 and CDR2: LGHDT and YNNKEL (reference sequence). The ends were cut back, 6 bases at V and 5 bases at J, with 17 bases in the middle. The CDR3 has 14 amino acids.

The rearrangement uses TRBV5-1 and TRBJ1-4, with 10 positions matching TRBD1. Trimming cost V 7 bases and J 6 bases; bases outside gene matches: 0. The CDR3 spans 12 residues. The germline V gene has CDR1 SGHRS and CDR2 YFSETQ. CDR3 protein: CASGTGDEKLFF. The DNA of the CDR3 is TGCGCCAGCGGGACAGGGGATGAAAAACTGTTTTTT.

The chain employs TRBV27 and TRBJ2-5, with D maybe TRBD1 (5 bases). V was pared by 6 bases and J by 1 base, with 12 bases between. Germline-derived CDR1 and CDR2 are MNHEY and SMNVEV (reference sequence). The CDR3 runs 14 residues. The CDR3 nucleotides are TGTGCCAGCAGCACCGTGGGGCCCCAAGAGACCCAGTACTTC. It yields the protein CASSTVGPQETQYF.

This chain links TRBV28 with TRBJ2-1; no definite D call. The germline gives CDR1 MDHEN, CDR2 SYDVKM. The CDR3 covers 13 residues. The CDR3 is CASTAVTYNEQFF. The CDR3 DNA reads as TGTGCATCGACCGCGGTGACCTACAATGAGCAGTTCTTC.

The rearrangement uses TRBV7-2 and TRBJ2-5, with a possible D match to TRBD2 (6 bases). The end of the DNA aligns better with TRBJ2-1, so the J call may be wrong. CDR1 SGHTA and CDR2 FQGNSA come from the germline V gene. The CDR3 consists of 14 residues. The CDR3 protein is CASSPQPPSDEQFF. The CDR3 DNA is TGTGCCAGCAGCCCGCAACCCCCTAGCGACGAGCAGTTCTTC.

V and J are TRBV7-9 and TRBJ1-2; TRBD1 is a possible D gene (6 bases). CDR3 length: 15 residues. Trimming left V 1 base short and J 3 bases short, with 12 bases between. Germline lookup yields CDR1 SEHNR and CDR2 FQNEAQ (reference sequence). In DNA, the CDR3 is TGTGCCAGCAGCTTAGAAGAACAGGGCGACTATGGCTACACCTTC. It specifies CASSLEEQGDYGYTF.

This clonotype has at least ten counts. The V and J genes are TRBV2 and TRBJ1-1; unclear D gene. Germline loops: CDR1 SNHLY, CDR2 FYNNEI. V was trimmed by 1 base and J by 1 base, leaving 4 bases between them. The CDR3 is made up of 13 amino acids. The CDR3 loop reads CASSEGRNTEAFF. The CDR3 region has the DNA TGTGCCAGCAGTGAAGGGCGGAACACTGAAGCTTTCTTT. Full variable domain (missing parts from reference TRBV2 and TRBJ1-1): EPEVTQTPSHQVTQMGQEVILRCVPISNHLYFYWYRQILGQKVEFLVSFYNNEISEKSEIFDDQFSVERPDGSNFTLKIRSTKLEDSAMYFCASSEGRNTEAFFGQGTRLTVV.

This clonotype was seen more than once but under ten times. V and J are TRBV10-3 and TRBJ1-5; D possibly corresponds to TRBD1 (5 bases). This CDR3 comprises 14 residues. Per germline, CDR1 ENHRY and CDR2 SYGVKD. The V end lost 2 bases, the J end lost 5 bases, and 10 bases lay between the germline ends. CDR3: CAISEVDNDQPQHF. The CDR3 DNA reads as TGTGCCATCAGTGAGGTGGACAACGATCAGCCCCAGCATTTT.

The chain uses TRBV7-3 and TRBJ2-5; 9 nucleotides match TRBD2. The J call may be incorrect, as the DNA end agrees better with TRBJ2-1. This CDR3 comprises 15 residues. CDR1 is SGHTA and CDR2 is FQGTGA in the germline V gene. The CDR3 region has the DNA TGTGCCAGCAGCTCCCTGGGCGGGGGGGCCAATGAGCAGTTCTTC. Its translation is CASSSLGGGANEQFF.

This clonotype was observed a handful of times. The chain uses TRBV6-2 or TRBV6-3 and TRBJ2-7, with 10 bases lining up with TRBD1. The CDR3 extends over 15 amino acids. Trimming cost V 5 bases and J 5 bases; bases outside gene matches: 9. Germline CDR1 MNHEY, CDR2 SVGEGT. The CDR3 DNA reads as TGTGCCAGCAGTGATGACCCGGGACAGGGGAACGAGCAGTACTTC. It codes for CASSDDPGQGNEQYF.

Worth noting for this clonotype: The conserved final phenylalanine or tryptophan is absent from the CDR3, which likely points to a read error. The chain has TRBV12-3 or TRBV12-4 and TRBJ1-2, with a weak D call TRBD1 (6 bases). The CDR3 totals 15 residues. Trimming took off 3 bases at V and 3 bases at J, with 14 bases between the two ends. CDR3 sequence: CASSFSGGGYYGYTL. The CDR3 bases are TGTGCCAGCAGTTTCTCGGGGGGCGGTTACTATGGCTACACCCTC.

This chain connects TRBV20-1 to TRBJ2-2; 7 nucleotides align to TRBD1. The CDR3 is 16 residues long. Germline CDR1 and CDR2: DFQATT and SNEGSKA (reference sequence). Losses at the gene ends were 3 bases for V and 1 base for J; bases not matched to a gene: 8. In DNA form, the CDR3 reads TGCAGTGCTAGTGACCTAGGGACAGAGAACACCGGGGAGCTGTTTTTT. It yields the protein CSASDLGTENTGELFF.

CDR3 sequence reads: CASSRQGAQVGELFF. CDR3 in DNA: TGTGCCAGCAGTCGACAGGGGGCGCAGGTCGGGGAGCTGTTTTTT. V gene TRBV12-3 or TRBV12-4 combines with J gene TRBJ2-2; 10 bases map to TRBD1. The CDR3 is made up of 15 amino acids. The junction had 7 bases not matched to a gene; V was cut back by 5 bases and J by 7 bases.

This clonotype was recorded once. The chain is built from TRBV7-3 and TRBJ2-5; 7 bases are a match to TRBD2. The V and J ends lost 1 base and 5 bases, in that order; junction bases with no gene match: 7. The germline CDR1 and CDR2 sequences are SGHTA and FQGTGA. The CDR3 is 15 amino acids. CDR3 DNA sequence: TGTGCCAGCAGCTTAAACGGGCTAGCGGAGGAGACCCAGTACTTC. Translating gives CASSLNGLAEETQYF.

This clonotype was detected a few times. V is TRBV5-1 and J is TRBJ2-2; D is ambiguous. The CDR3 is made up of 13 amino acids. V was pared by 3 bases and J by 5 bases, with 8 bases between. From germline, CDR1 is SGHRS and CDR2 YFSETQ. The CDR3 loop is CASSYLLTGELFF. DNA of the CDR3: TGCGCCAGCAGCTACCTCTTGACCGGGGAGCTGTTTTTT.

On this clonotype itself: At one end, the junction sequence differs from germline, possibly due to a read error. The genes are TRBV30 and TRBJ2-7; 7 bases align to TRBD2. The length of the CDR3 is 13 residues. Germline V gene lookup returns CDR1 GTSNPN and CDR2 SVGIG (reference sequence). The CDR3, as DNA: TGTGCCGGGAGGGGAGGGTTGAACAATGAGCAGCTCTTC. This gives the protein CAGRGGLNNEQLF.

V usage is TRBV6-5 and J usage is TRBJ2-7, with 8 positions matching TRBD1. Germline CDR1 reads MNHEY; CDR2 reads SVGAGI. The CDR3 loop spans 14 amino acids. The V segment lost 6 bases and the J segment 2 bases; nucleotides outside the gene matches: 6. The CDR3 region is CASRSDRGTYEQYF. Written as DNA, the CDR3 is TGTGCCAGCAGGTCCGACAGGGGAACCTACGAGCAGTACTTC.

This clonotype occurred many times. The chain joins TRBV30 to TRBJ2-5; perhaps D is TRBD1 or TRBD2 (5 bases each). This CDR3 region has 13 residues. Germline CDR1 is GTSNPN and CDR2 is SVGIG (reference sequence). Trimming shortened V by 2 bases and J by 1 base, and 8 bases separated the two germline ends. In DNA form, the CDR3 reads TGTGCCTGGAGTTCCGGGACCCAAGAGACCCAGTACTTC. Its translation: CAWSSGTQETQYF.